Following are 28 T cell receptor beta chains from one sample sequenced in a study of blood T cell repertoires in COVID-19. Libraries were prepared by immunoSEQ multiplex PCR; TCRdb keeps only in-frame clonotypes and omits some of them. Counted here are 200,000 to 300,000 clones, around four fifths occurring once; the ten biggest clones make up 4% to 5%. Input material: peripheral blood. The origin of the receptors is a man aged 55 to 70 with acute or convalescent COVID-19.

The chain couples TRBV15 to TRBJ2-2, with TRBD1 matching over 12 bases. Losses at the gene ends were 5 bases for V and 4 bases for J; bases not matched to a gene: 5. This CDR3 is 16 amino acids long. CDR1 LNHNV and CDR2 YYDKDF come from the germline V gene (reference sequence). Here the CDR3 reads CATSGRDRGPTGELFF. CDR3 coding DNA: TGTGCCACCAGCGGCCGGGACAGGGGGCCCACCGGGGAGCTGTTTTTT.

This chain uses TRBV25-1 with TRBJ2-7; D might be TRBD1 (5 bases). The CDR3 has 16 amino acids. The V gene lost 1 base and the J gene lost 1 base, with 14 bases spanning the gap. CDR1 and CDR2 from the germline V gene are MGHDK and SYGVNS. The CDR3 DNA sequence: TGTGCCAGCAGTGAATCGGGTGGCAGGGCATCCTACGAGCAGTACTTC. It translates to CASSESGGRASYEQYF.

The chain couples TRBV30 to TRBJ2-7, with TRBD2 identical over 12 bases. V was pared by 0 bases and J by 5 bases, with 5 bases of the junction left unmatched. CDR1 GTSNPN and CDR2 SVGIG come from the germline V gene (reference sequence). The length of the CDR3 is 15 residues. The CDR3 DNA reads as TGTGCCTGGAGTGTCCTAGCGGGGGGGCGTCACGAGCAGTACTTC. Translating gives CAWSVLAGGRHEQYF.

The chain employs TRBV15 and TRBJ2-3; TRBD2 agrees at 13 bases. The V and J ends lost 4 bases and 5 bases, in that order; junction bases with no gene match: 9. This CDR3 has 17 amino acids. CDR1 is LNHNV, CDR2 YYDKDF, per germline (reference sequence). The CDR3 sequence: CATSTRTSGGYVDTQYF. CDR3 nucleotide sequence: TGTGCCACCAGCACTCGGACTAGCGGGGGATACGTAGATACGCAGTATTTT.

The gene calls are TRBV6-2 or TRBV6-3 and TRBJ1-5; possibly TRBD1 for D (6 bases). This CDR3 region has 17 residues. The germline gives CDR1 MNHEY, CDR2 SVGEGT. Trimming removed 2 bases from V and 6 bases from J, with 20 bases in between. CDR3 DNA sequence: TGTGCCAGCAGTTACCCGATCGCCAGACAGGCAGCTCAGCCCCAGCATTTT. Translation gives CASSYPIARQAAQPQHF.

The chain employs TRBV3-1 (or the pseudogene TRBV3-2) and TRBJ2-2; D ambiguous. CDR1 LGHDT and CDR2 YNNKEL come from the germline V gene (reference sequence). The CDR3 has 12 residues. The V and J ends lost 3 bases and 6 bases respectively, with 5 bases between them. The CDR3 DNA is TGTGCCAGCAGCCAGTTAGCCGGGGAGCTGTTTTTT. Encoded protein: CASSQLAGELFF.

The rearrangement joins TRBV19 to TRBJ2-3; 13 bases are shared with TRBD2. Germline-derived CDR1 and CDR2 are LNHDA and SQIVND (reference sequence). The CDR3 is 14 amino acids. V dropped 5 bases and J dropped 10; count of bases not matched to a gene: 6. The CDR3 DNA follows: TGTGCCAGTAGTCTCCGGACTAGCGGGAGTTCGCAGTATTTT. Residues: CASSLRTSGSSQYF.

This chain uses TRBV12-5 with TRBJ1-2; 8 bases map to TRBD1. V lost 2 bases, J lost 3 bases, and 8 bases stayed unmatched. From germline, CDR1 is LGHNT and CDR2 FRNRAP. This CDR3 has 16 amino acids. The CDR3 DNA follows: TGTGCTAGTGGTTTGACAGGACAGGGTGGTGACTATGGCTACACCTTC. Translated: CASGLTGQGGDYGYTF.

The chain recombines TRBV28 with TRBJ1-2; D is ambiguous. This CDR3 is built from 12 residues. Germline-derived CDR1 and CDR2 are MDHEN and SYDVKM. V was cut by 8 bases and J by 2 bases, with 9 bases left in between. The CDR3 sequence is CASRMQNYGYTF. The CDR3 DNA sequence: TGTGCCAGCCGTATGCAGAACTATGGCTACACCTTC.

This clone was picked up one time. The rearrangement joins TRBV10-3 to TRBJ2-7; the D gene is possibly TRBD2 (6 bases). V lost 10 bases to trimming and J lost 7 bases, with 29 bases between them. Germline loops: CDR1 ENHRY, CDR2 SYGVKD. This CDR3 comprises 16 residues. CDR3 nucleotides: TGTGCCACGAGTTCTCTCACTAGCCGTCTCCAGTGGGAGCAGTACTTC. This translates into CATSSLTSRLQWEQYF.

This clone was observed once. The chain joins TRBV7-9 to TRBJ1-3; 7 bases align to TRBD1. There are 16 residues in the CDR3. Germline assignment: CDR1 SEHNR and CDR2 FQNEAQ (reference sequence). V gave up 3 bases and J gave up 4 bases; unmatched junction bases: 9. The CDR3 is CASSFSRQGVGNTIYF. In nucleotides, the CDR3 is TGTGCCAGCAGCTTCAGTCGACAGGGAGTAGGAAACACCATATATTTT. The complete variable domain, with remaining parts taken from reference TRBV7-9 and TRBJ1-3, reads DTGVSQNPRHKITKRGQNVTFRCDPISEHNRLYWYRQTLGQGPEFLTYFQNEAQLEKSRLLSDRFSAERPKGSFSTLEIQRTEQGDSAMYLCASSFSRQGVGNTIYFGEGSWLTVV.

V is TRBV7-2 and J is TRBJ2-3; the D gene is possibly TRBD2 (7 bases). Germline V gene data show CDR1 as SGHTA and CDR2 as FQGNSA. The V end lost 5 bases, the J end lost 14 bases, and 14 bases lay between the germline ends. The CDR3 length is 11 residues. The CDR3 DNA sequence: TGTGCCAGCAGCCTCGGCGGGGGCCCGTATTTT. Amino acid sequence: CASSLGGGPYF.

The rearrangement uses TRBV25-1 and TRBJ2-1; TRBD1 aligns across 8 bases. The CDR3 is made up of 16 amino acids. J gave up 7 bases and V 4 bases, and 12 bases lay outside the gene matches. Germline V gene lookup returns CDR1 MGHDK and CDR2 SYGVNS. The CDR3 protein is CASSVGNSNRGNEQFF. CDR3 bases: TGTGCCAGCAGTGTCGGAAACTCGAACAGGGGGAATGAGCAGTTCTTC.

The rearrangement links TRBV5-1 to TRBJ2-2; possible D gene TRBD1, 6 bases. V lost 0 bases to trimming and J lost 4 bases, with 10 bases between them. This CDR3 has 15 residues. Germline V gene lookup returns CDR1 SGHRS and CDR2 YFSETQ. The CDR3 spells CASSLGQGSTGELFF. CDR3 DNA sequence: TGCGCCAGCAGCTTGGGCCAGGGGAGCACCGGGGAGCTGTTTTTT.

The chain has TRBV6-2 or TRBV6-3 and TRBJ2-4; maybe TRBD1 (6 bases). Trimming took off 5 bases at V and 6 bases at J, with 11 bases between the two ends. The CDR3 is 13 amino acids. The V gene's germline CDR1 is MNHEY and CDR2 SVGEGT. The CDR3 nucleotides read TGTGCCAGCAGTCGGGACACTGGAAACATTCAGTACTTC. Protein product: CASSRDTGNIQYF.

A remark on this clone: This specimen includes other DNA sequences encoding the same CDR3. V and J are TRBV9 and TRBJ2-1; 9 bases match TRBD2. Germline-derived CDR1 and CDR2 are SGDLS and YYNGEE. J gave up 0 bases and V 3 bases, and 4 bases lay outside the gene matches. CDR3 size: 16 residues. CDR3 amino acids: CASSDIAGASYNEQFF. Written as DNA, the CDR3 is TGTGCCAGCAGCGATATAGCGGGGGCCTCCTACAATGAGCAGTTCTTC.

The chain employs TRBV24-1 and TRBJ1-2, with 9 bases fitting TRBD1. The J segment lost 10 bases and the V segment lost 3 bases, leaving 8 bases of the junction unmatched. Germline loops: CDR1 KGHDR, CDR2 SFDVKD. The CDR3 has 14 residues. The CDR3 DNA is TGTGCCACCAGTGATAACAGGGGGCTCCTTCCCTACACCTTC. Translating gives CATSDNRGLLPYTF.

The rearrangement links TRBV30 to TRBJ2-3; 9 nucleotides line up with TRBD2. The CDR3 length is 13 residues. The V segment lost 3 bases and the J segment 4 bases; nucleotides outside the gene matches: 2. Germline CDR1 GTSNPN, CDR2 SVGIG (reference sequence). The CDR3 is CAWSGGGADTQYF. As DNA, the CDR3 is TGTGCCTGGAGCGGCGGGGGGGCAGATACGCAGTATTTT. Supplemented by reference TRBV30 and TRBJ2-3, the full variable domain reads SQTIHQWPATLVQPVGSPLSLECTVEGTSNPNLYWYRQAAGRGLQLLFYSVGIGQISSEVPQNLSASRPQDRQFILSSKKLLLSDSGFYLCAWSGGGADTQYFGPGTRLTVL.

CDR3 sequence: CASSFSGTSGNTDTQYF. As DNA, the CDR3 is TGTGCCAGCAGCTTCTCCGGGACTAGCGGGAACACAGATACGCAGTATTTT. The V and J genes are TRBV5-8 and TRBJ2-3; 13 nucleotides agree with TRBD2. CDR3 length equals 17 residues. Trimming at V came to 2 bases and at J to 2 bases, leaving 5 bases not matched to a gene. The germline V gene has CDR1 SGHTS and CDR2 YDEGEE.

The chain joins TRBV6-4 to TRBJ2-7; maybe TRBD1 (5 bases). V was pared by 2 bases and J by 4 bases, with 27 bases between. The CDR3 is 19 amino acids. The V gene's germline CDR1 is MRHNA and CDR2 SNTAGT. CDR3 sequence reads: CASSDGAQSAANRKYEQYF. The CDR3 DNA is TGTGCCAGCAGTGACGGGGCCCAGTCGGCAGCAAACAGAAAATACGAGCAGTACTTC.

The chain joins TRBV7-9 to TRBJ2-2, with 9 nucleotides matching TRBD1. The CDR3 length is 15 residues. Germline assignment: CDR1 SEHNR and CDR2 FQNEAQ (reference sequence). The V segment lost 4 bases and the J segment 5 bases; nucleotides outside the gene matches: 5. The CDR3 region has the DNA TGTGCCAGCAGCTCTCCCGGGACAGGGACCGGGGAGCTGTTTTTT. Protein product: CASSSPGTGTGELFF.

The CDR3, as DNA: TGTGCCAGCAGTTCCGGTTATGGCTACACCTTC. As protein: CASSSGYGYTF. This chain uses TRBV28 with TRBJ1-2, with D unclear. The CDR3 is made up of 11 amino acids. V was trimmed by 4 bases and J by 5 bases, leaving 5 bases between them. Germline V gives CDR1 MDHEN, CDR2 SYDVKM.

V usage is TRBV28 and J usage is TRBJ1-1, with D perhaps TRBD1 (5 bases). Germline values: CDR1 MDHEN, CDR2 SYDVKM. V shed 5 bases and J shed 1 base, with 14 bases lying between them. This CDR3 contains 15 residues. CDR3: CASSQGGDGNTEAFF. The DNA for the CDR3 is TGTGCCAGCAGTCAAGGAGGGGATGGGAACACTGAAGCTTTCTTT. Based on the CDR3 plus reference TRBV28 and TRBJ1-1, the full variable domain is DVKVTQSSRYLVKRTGEKVFLECVQDMDHENMFWYRQDPGLGLRLIYFSYDVKMKEKGDIPEGYSVSREKKERFSLILESASTNQTSMYLCASSQGGDGNTEAFFGQGTRLTVV.

The DNA for the CDR3 is TGTGCCAGCAGCTTAGCGTCTAGCAGACTCTACGAGCAGTACTTC. Its translation is CASSLASSRLYEQYF. The V gene is TRBV7-2, the J gene TRBJ2-7, with D maybe TRBD2 (5 bases). V was clipped by 0 bases and J by 3 bases, with 12 bases between them. Germline V CDR1 and CDR2: SGHTA, FQGNSA. This CDR3 region has 15 residues.

This clone was detected a few times. The rearrangement joins TRBV6-5 to TRBJ2-1; 10 nucleotides line up with TRBD1. Germline CDR1 MNHEY, CDR2 SVGAGI. This CDR3 is 14 amino acids long. The V segment lost 6 bases and the J segment 8 bases; nucleotides outside the gene matches: 7. The CDR3 DNA reads as TGTGCCAGCAGAACCGGGACAGGGGTCGATGAGCAGTTCTTC. Protein sequence: CASRTGTGVDEQFF.

The chain combines TRBV11-2 with TRBJ1-1; possibly TRBD1 for D (6 bases). The CDR3 is made up of 15 amino acids. V was pared by 4 bases and J by 1 base, with 13 bases between. Germline CDR1 is SGHAT and CDR2 is FQNNGV. Here the CDR3 DNA reads TGTGCCAGCAGCTCATCAACAGGGCAGAACACTGAAGCTTTCTTT. Translated: CASSSSTGQNTEAFF.

The rearrangement uses TRBV6-1 and TRBJ1-5; D uncertain. This CDR3 contains 15 residues. Looked up from germline, CDR1 is MNHNS and CDR2 is SASEGT. Trimming took off 0 bases at V and 4 bases at J, with 10 bases between the two ends. CDR3 sequence: CASSEAFTSNQPQHF. CDR3 DNA: TGTGCCAGCAGTGAAGCTTTTACGAGTAATCAGCCCCAGCATTTT.

The chain links TRBV6-4 to TRBJ1-2; D is uncertain. The ends were cut back, 0 bases at V and 5 bases at J, with 10 bases in the middle. Germline V CDR1 and CDR2: MRHNA, SNTAGT. CDR3 length: 14 amino acids. This CDR3 is CASSDSETGYGYTF. CDR3 nucleotides: TGTGCCAGCAGTGACTCGGAGACCGGGTATGGCTACACCTTC.